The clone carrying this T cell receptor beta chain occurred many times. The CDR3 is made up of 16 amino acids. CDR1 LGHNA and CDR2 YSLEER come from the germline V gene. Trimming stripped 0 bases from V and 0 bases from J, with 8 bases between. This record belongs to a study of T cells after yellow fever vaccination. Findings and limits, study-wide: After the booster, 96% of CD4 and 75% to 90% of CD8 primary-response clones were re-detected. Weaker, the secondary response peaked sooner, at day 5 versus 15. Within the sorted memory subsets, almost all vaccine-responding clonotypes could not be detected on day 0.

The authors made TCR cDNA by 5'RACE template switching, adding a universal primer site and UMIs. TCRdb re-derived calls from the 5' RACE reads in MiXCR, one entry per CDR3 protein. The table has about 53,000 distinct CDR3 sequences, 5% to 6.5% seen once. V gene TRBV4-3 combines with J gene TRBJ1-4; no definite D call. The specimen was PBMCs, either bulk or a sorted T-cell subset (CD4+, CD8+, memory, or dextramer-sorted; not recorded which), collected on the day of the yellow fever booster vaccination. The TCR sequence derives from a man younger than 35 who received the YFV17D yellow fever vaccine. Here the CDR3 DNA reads TGCGCCAGCAGCCAAGATTCCCCCGCAACTAATGAAAAACTGTTTTTT. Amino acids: CASSQDSPATNEKLFF.